This record looks at one TCR beta chain sequence and its context. Libraries were prepared by immunoSEQ multiplex PCR; TCRdb keeps only in-frame clonotypes and omits some of them. The sample has roughly 140,000 clones, around 90% seen once. This CDR3 has 15 residues. Germline CDR1 KGHDR, CDR2 SFDVKD. V lost 9 bases, J lost 4 bases, and 11 bases stayed unmatched. The data are from a study of blood T cell repertoires in COVID-19. The clonotype was recovered from a man between 70 and 80 years old with acute or convalescent COVID-19. The gene calls are TRBV24-1 and TRBJ1-1, with 9 positions matching TRBD1. What was sequenced was peripheral blood. CDR3 sequence (DNA): TGTGCCACCCCGGGACAGGGAGGGTCAGGCACTGAAGCTTTCTTT. Amino acids: CATPGQGGSGTEAFF.